One sample yielded the 27 T cell receptor beta chains listed below, sequenced in a study of T cells after yellow fever vaccination. TCRdb used MiXCR to reprocess the 5' RACE reads, holding one entry per CDR3 protein. The sample has around 260,000 distinct CDR3 sequences, roughly 5% seen once; the top ten hold less than 3.5%. The sample consisted of CD4+ T cells sorted from PBMCs, taken on the day of the yellow fever booster vaccination. Source of these receptors: a man aged 18-30 years who received the YFV17D yellow fever vaccine.

V gene TRBV29-1 combines with J gene TRBJ2-7; D is unresolved. CDR1 and CDR2 from the germline V gene are SQVTM and ANQGSEA. The CDR3 runs to 11 residues. V was shortened by 2 bases and J by 4 bases, with 6 bases between the two germline ends. CDR3 DNA sequence: TGCAGCGTTGAAATTCAGTACGAGCAGTACTTC. Its translation: CSVEIQYEQYF.

The rearrangement uses TRBV5-8 and TRBJ1-5; no definite D call. V was trimmed by 1 base and J by 0 bases, leaving 14 bases between them. The CDR3 runs 17 residues. The germline V gene has CDR1 SGHTS and CDR2 YDEGEE. CDR3: CASSLYSAAVSNQPQHF. CDR3 in DNA: TGTGCCAGCAGCTTGTACTCGGCAGCCGTTAGCAATCAGCCCCAGCATTTT.

There are many counts of this clonotype. The chain joins TRBV7-9 to TRBJ2-3; no clear D gene. CDR1 is SEHNR and CDR2 is FQNEAQ in the germline V gene (reference sequence). CDR3 size: 15 residues. The V end was cut by 5 bases, the J end by 4 bases, with 16 bases between. Written as DNA, the CDR3 is TGTGCCAGCAGCCCCTCGGTGGGGATAGCAGATACGCAGTATTTT. Protein product: CASSPSVGIADTQYF. Filled out from reference TRBV7-9 and TRBJ2-3, the complete variable domain reads DTGVSQNPRHKITKRGQNVTFRCDPISEHNRLYWYRQTLGQGPEFLTYFQNEAQLEKSRLLSDRFSAERPKGSFSTLEIQRTEQGDSAMYLCASSPSVGIADTQYFGPGTRLTVL.

This sequence joins TRBV27 and TRBJ1-1, with 8 bases lining up with TRBD1. The V gene's germline CDR1 is MNHEY and CDR2 SMNVEV (reference sequence). The CDR3 is made up of 15 amino acids. V dropped 5 bases and J dropped 4; count of bases not matched to a gene: 9. The CDR3 loop is CASSPRQGWTTEAFF. In nucleotides, the CDR3 is TGTGCCAGCAGTCCCCGACAGGGGTGGACCACTGAAGCTTTCTTT.

The rearrangement links TRBV6-5 to TRBJ1-2; D uncertain. Germline V gives CDR1 MNHEY, CDR2 SVGAGI. With 0 bases removed from V and 3 bases from J, the gap between germline ends came to 11 bases. The length of the CDR3 is 15 residues. The CDR3 coding sequence is TGTGCCAGCAGTTACTCGTCTGGGGTCGACTATGGCTACACCTTC. Its translation is CASSYSSGVDYGYTF.

This clonotype was detected ten times or more. The rearrangement uses TRBV15 and TRBJ2-1, with D possibly TRBD2 on 6 matching bases. The germline V and J ends were trimmed by 0 bases and 7 bases, with 13 bases remaining between them. Looked up from germline, CDR1 is LNHNV and CDR2 is YYDKDF (reference sequence). CDR3 length: 15 residues. The CDR3 region has the DNA TGTGCCACCAGCAGAGATGGGGGGTCCTGGAATGAGCAGTTCTTC. Translating gives CATSRDGGSWNEQFF. Variable domain in full (rest from reference TRBV15 and TRBJ2-1): DAMVIQNPRYQVTQFGKPVTLSCSQTLNHNVMYWYQQKSSQAPKLLFHYYDKDFNNEADTPDNFQSRRPNTSFCFLDIRSPGLGDTAMYLCATSRDGGSWNEQFFGPGTRLTVL.

This clonotype appeared many times. The J gene is TRBJ2-1, the V gene TRBV12-3 or TRBV12-4; D gene ambiguous. Trimming shortened V by 5 bases and J by 4 bases, and 15 bases separated the two germline ends. The CDR3 is made up of 15 amino acids. CDR3 DNA: TGTGCCAGCAGTGTTGGCCAGCCCCCATACAATGAGCAGTTCTTC. The encoded protein is CASSVGQPPYNEQFF.

Concerning this clonotype itself: A read error may account for a junction end that differs from germline. V is TRBV24-1 and J is TRBJ2-5; D might be TRBD1 or TRBD2, each matching 5 bases. Germline V lookup: CDR1 KGHDR, CDR2 SFDVKD. CDR3 length: 14 residues. In nucleotides, the CDR3 is TGTGCCGCCAGTCCTTCGGGGCCGGGGGAGACCCAGTACTTC. Translating gives CAASPSGPGETQYF.

This clonotype was detected a few times. The gene calls are TRBV6-2 or TRBV6-3 and TRBJ1-2, with 7 bases matching TRBD1. In germline, CDR1 is MNHEY, CDR2 SVGEGT. The CDR3 sequence is 14 residues long. V dropped 4 bases and J dropped 4; count of bases not matched to a gene: 6. CDR3 nucleotides: TGTGCCAGCAGTTCGCACAGGGGTTCCTATGGCTACACCTTC. Amino acids: CASSSHRGSYGYTF.

In this sample, this clonotype turned up a few times. The chain is built from TRBV29-1 and TRBJ2-3; TRBD2 agrees at 9 bases. The germline CDR1 and CDR2 sequences are SQVTM and ANQGSEA. The CDR3 covers 14 residues. V lost 6 bases and J lost 8; bases outside the gene matches: 12. The CDR3 region has the DNA TGCAGCGTAGCCCCTCGGACTAGCGAGTCTACGCAGTATTTT. It translates to CSVAPRTSESTQYF.

This clonotype has ten or more counts. The chain links TRBV7-2 to TRBJ1-2; 7 positions match TRBD1. The CDR3 runs to 14 residues. With 2 bases clipped from V and 4 bases from J, the junction kept 4 bases outside the gene matches. In germline, CDR1 is SGHTA, CDR2 FQGNSA. The CDR3 sequence: CASSLTRDSYGYTF. The CDR3, as DNA: TGTGCCAGCAGCTTAACCCGGGACAGCTATGGCTACACCTTC.

This clonotype was seen only a few times. The chain couples TRBV7-8 to TRBJ1-6, with D perhaps matching TRBD1 (5 bases). The CDR3 covers 14 residues. The germline V and J ends were trimmed by 5 bases and 7 bases, with 12 bases remaining between them. CDR1 is SGHVS and CDR2 is FQNEAQ in the germline V gene. CDR3 amino acids: CASSPRQLNSPLHF. The CDR3, as DNA: TGTGCCAGCAGCCCTCGACAGCTAAATTCACCCCTCCACTTT.

This clonotype was observed a handful of times. The rearrangement uses TRBV12-3 or TRBV12-4 and TRBJ1-3; TRBD1 is a possible D gene (6 bases). This CDR3 region has 16 residues. With 4 bases removed from V and 0 bases from J, the gap between germline ends came to 13 bases. CDR3 sequence reads: CASSSPDRLSGNTIYF. The CDR3 DNA reads TGTGCCAGCAGTTCCCCGGACAGACTCTCTGGAAACACCATATATTTT.

This clonotype was counted between two and nine times. J is TRBJ2-2 and V is TRBV3-1, with D unresolved. This CDR3 region has 12 residues. In germline, CDR1 is LGHDT, CDR2 YNNKEL (reference sequence). Trimming left V 5 bases short and J 7 bases short, with 8 bases between. The CDR3 spells CASSSRFGELFF. CDR3 coding DNA: TGTGCCAGCAGCTCCCGCTTCGGGGAGCTGTTTTTT.

This clonotype was counted only a few times. V gene TRBV12-3 or TRBV12-4 combines with J gene TRBJ2-5, with a weak D call TRBD1 (6 bases). The CDR3 runs to 13 residues. The V end was cut by 4 bases, the J end by 7 bases, with 13 bases between. The CDR3 sequence is CASSYREFGTQYF. CDR3 nucleotide sequence: TGTGCCAGCAGTTACAGGGAATTCGGGACCCAGTACTTC.

This clonotype was found a few times. CDR3 loop: CASSLGQAPGVQFF. CDR3 coding DNA: TGTGCCAGTAGTTTGGGACAGGCCCCCGGTGTGCAGTTCTTC. V usage is TRBV19 and J usage is TRBJ2-1; TRBD1 matches 8 bases. The trim removed 5 bases at V and 12 bases at J, leaving 12 bases unmatched. The length of the CDR3 is 14 residues. Germline lookup yields CDR1 LNHDA and CDR2 SQIVND (reference sequence). The variable domain in full, completed from reference TRBV19 and TRBJ2-1, reads DGGITQSPKYLFRKEGQNVTLSCEQNLNHDAMYWYRQDPGQGLRLIYYSQIVNDFQKGDIAEGYSVSREKKESFPLTVTSAQKNPTAFYLCASSLGQAPGVQFFGPGTRLTVL.

This clonotype was observed a handful of times. The V call is TRBV3-1, the J call TRBJ2-1; either TRBD1 or TRBD2 may supply D (5 bases each). Per germline, CDR1 LGHDT and CDR2 YNNKEL (reference sequence). This CDR3 comprises 15 residues. Trimming stripped 5 bases from V and 2 bases from J, with 13 bases between. The CDR3 loop reads CASSSGVGAYNEQFF. The CDR3 DNA follows: TGTGCCAGCAGCTCCGGGGTGGGGGCCTACAATGAGCAGTTCTTC.

The rearrangement uses TRBV28 and TRBJ2-3; TRBD2 aligns across 7 bases. There are 14 residues in the CDR3. Germline CDR1 MDHEN, CDR2 SYDVKM. V lost 7 bases, J lost 2 bases, and 6 bases stayed unmatched. CDR3 sequence: CASKTGGPTDTQYF. As DNA, the CDR3 is TGTGCCAGCAAGACGGGGGGACCCACAGATACGCAGTATTTT.

This clonotype has only a few counts. An end of the junction does not agree with germline; a read error may underlie this. V gene TRBV3-1 combines with J gene TRBJ1-6, with D unclear. The CDR3 contains 14 residues. The germline CDR1 and CDR2 sequences are LGHDT and YNNKEL (reference sequence). The CDR3 DNA reads as TGTGCCAGCAGCCCCTGGGCAGGCAATTCAGCCCTCCACTTT. Amino acids: CASSPWAGNSALHF.

This clonotype was counted ten times or more. The V gene is TRBV7-2, the J gene TRBJ2-1, with D unclear. This CDR3 contains 15 residues. CDR1 is SGHTA, CDR2 FQGNSA, per germline. The V end lost 5 bases, the J end lost 12 bases, and 23 bases lay between the germline ends. CDR3 bases: TGTGCCAGCAGCCCCTGGATTTCGACCCGTTCGGTGCAGTTCTTC. It specifies CASSPWISTRSVQFF.

A few counts support this clonotype. V and J are TRBV18 and TRBJ2-5, with D perhaps being TRBD1 or TRBD2 (5 bases each). Germline V CDR1 and CDR2: KGHSH, LQKENI. V lost 0 bases and J 3 bases, leaving 5 bases between the germline ends. The CDR3 loop spans 13 amino acids. CDR3 region: CASSPPGEETQYF. The CDR3 DNA reads TGTGCCAGCTCACCACCGGGGGAAGAGACCCAGTACTTC.

This clonotype was observed many times. In nucleotides, the CDR3 is TGTGCCAGCAGAACAGGGGGCAAGACCCAGTACTTC. Translated, it gives CASRTGGKTQYF. This chain joins TRBV12-3 or TRBV12-4 and TRBJ2-5; 9 nucleotides agree with TRBD1. The CDR3 length is 12 residues. With 6 bases clipped from V and 6 bases from J, the junction kept 2 bases outside the gene matches.

This clonotype was counted many times. This rearrangement joins TRBV24-1 to TRBJ2-7, with 10 bases lining up with TRBD1. Germline CDR1 KGHDR, CDR2 SFDVKD. V shed 9 bases, J shed 4 bases, and the junction held 8 bases outside the gene matches. The CDR3 sequence is 14 residues long. The CDR3 nucleotides read TGTGCCACCTACGCGGGACAGGGGTTATACGAGCAGTACGTC. Protein product: CATYAGQGLYEQYV.

This clonotype was seen repeatedly, ten times or more. V usage is TRBV7-2 and J usage is TRBJ2-3, with TRBD1 matching 10 bases. Per the germline V gene, CDR1 is SGHTA and CDR2 is FQGNSA. The CDR3 length is 16 residues. Germline trimming cut 1 base from V and 0 bases from J; bases unmatched to any gene: 1. DNA for the CDR3: TGTGCCAGCAGCTTAGGGGGACAGGGGAGCACAGATACGCAGTATTTT. Encoded protein: CASSLGGQGSTDTQYF.

This clonotype was observed a few times. The V call is TRBV3-1, the J call TRBJ2-2; D gene unclear. Germline lookup yields CDR1 LGHDT and CDR2 YNNKEL (reference sequence). The CDR3 totals 14 residues. V was trimmed by 2 bases and J by 6 bases, leaving 10 bases between them. CDR3 bases: TGTGCCAGCAGCCAATCAGTATCCGCCGGGGAGCTGTTTTTT. Translated, it gives CASSQSVSAGELFF.

The chain couples TRBV7-2 to TRBJ2-3; 10 bases agree with TRBD1. With 3 bases clipped from V and 5 bases from J, the junction kept 5 bases outside the gene matches. Germline assignment: CDR1 SGHTA and CDR2 FQGNSA. CDR3 length equals 15 residues. The CDR3 sequence is CASSFAGQGIDTQYF. DNA for the CDR3: TGTGCCAGCAGCTTCGCGGGACAGGGGATAGATACGCAGTATTTT.

This clonotype showed up many times. V usage is TRBV27 and J usage is TRBJ1-6; no clear D gene. With 1 base removed from V and 7 bases from J, the gap between germline ends came to 5 bases. The CDR3 contains 13 residues. From germline, CDR1 is MNHEY and CDR2 SMNVEV (reference sequence). The CDR3 loop is CASSLWWNSPLHF. CDR3 nucleotide sequence: TGTGCCAGCAGTTTATGGTGGAATTCACCCCTCCACTTT.